A single T cell receptor (beta chain) is shown here with its context. Its antigen remains unidentified. This table comes from immunoSEQ multiplex PCR, and its TCRdb copy is limited to in-frame clones, with some not included. The table includes about 2,900 clones, roughly 71% detected once. This record belongs to a study of immune cell composition in non-small cell lung cancer. Overall study results and limits: Lung adenocarcinomas had lower top 10 clone scores and clonality than squamous tumours. Tumour-associated clones >0.5% occurred in roughly 30% of adenocarcinomas, about 80% of squamous. Tumour TCR-beta clonality was not significantly tied to smoking pack-years.

V shed 0 bases and J 7 bases; nucleotides not matched to a gene: 8. The CDR3 is 15 amino acids. The V gene's germline CDR1 is SGHTA and CDR2 FQGNSA. The clonotype comes from a human donor with non-small cell lung cancer. The sample was lung tumor tissue. The rearrangement joins TRBV7-2 to TRBJ1-2, with TRBD1 matching 7 bases. DNA for the CDR3: TGTGCCAGCAGCTTAGCGGCGGGACAGCCTTCTGGCTACACCTTC. Translated, it gives CASSLAAGQPSGYTF.